The 20 T cell receptor beta chains reported below all come from one sample, sequenced in a study of post-analysis software for immune sequencing data. Points from the study as a whole: A handful of TRBV segments were more frequent in patients than controls; TRBV5-6, TRBV5-1 and TRBV20-1 belonged to this group.

Incorporated into the TCR beta cDNA libraries were unique molecular identifiers, which served to reduce PCR and sequencing biases. MiXCR, applied by TCRdb to the PCR reads, yields one record per CDR3 protein. Counted here are fewer than 850,000 distinct CDR3 sequences, roughly 30% occurring once; the ten biggest clones make up around 0.55%. The antigens for these receptors are not known. Sequencing input: blood. The receptors come from a girl aged 10 to 17 with multiple sclerosis.

This clonotype came up a few times. CDR3 in DNA: TGTGCCAGCAGGGATCTCGGGGTAGATACGCAGTATTTT. It yields the protein CASRDLGVDTQYF. This rearrangement joins TRBV6-2 or TRBV6-3 to TRBJ2-3; TRBD2 is a possible D gene (5 bases). The CDR3 covers 13 residues. Trimming removed 6 bases at V and 5 bases at J, with 12 bases between. Germline values: CDR1 MNHEY, CDR2 SVGEGT.

This clonotype was recorded only once. Possible read error: a much larger clone is one base away. This chain joins TRBV20-1 and TRBJ2-7; D is perhaps TRBD2 (5 bases). The end of the DNA is better explained by TRBJ2-5, so the J call may be wrong. Germline V gene sequence: CDR1 DFQATT, CDR2 SNEGSKA (reference sequence). This CDR3 region has 13 residues. As DNA, the CDR3 is TGCAGTACCCGCTCGGACTTGGGGGAGACCCAGTACTTC. This encodes CSTRSDLGETQYF.

This clonotype came up once. This chain joins TRBV6-5 and TRBJ2-2; unclear D gene. The CDR3 spans 13 residues. V was pared by 2 bases and J by 7 bases, with 8 bases between. Germline CDR1 MNHEY, CDR2 SVGAGI. The CDR3 spells CASSYLGIGELFF. In DNA, the CDR3 is TGTGCCAGCAGTTACCTGGGTATCGGGGAGCTGTTTTTT.

Ten or more counts support this clonotype. The rearrangement uses TRBV12-3 or TRBV12-4 and TRBJ2-5, with D hard to call. V lost 6 bases and J lost 2, with 10 bases in between. The length of the CDR3 is 13 residues. The CDR3 loop reads CASSSTQQETQYF. The CDR3 DNA reads as TGTGCCAGCAGCTCGACCCAGCAAGAGACCCAGTACTTC.

Details on this clonotype: The junction departs from germline at one end; a sequencing error may be responsible. The chain couples TRBV7-9 to TRBJ1-2; no firm D call. CDR3 length equals 16 residues. In germline, CDR1 is SEHNR, CDR2 FQNEAQ (reference sequence). The CDR3 is CASSLGPRARNFGYTF. For the CDR3, the DNA is TGTGCCAGCAGCTTAGGGCCCCGGGCGAGAAACTTTGGCTACACCTTC.

The J gene is TRBJ2-5, the V gene TRBV4-2; 9 nucleotides line up with TRBD2. Germline V gene lookup returns CDR1 LGHNA and CDR2 YNFKEQ. Trimming cost V 0 bases and J 1 base; bases outside gene matches: 3. The CDR3 has 16 residues. In nucleotides, the CDR3 is TGTGCCAGCAGCCAAGATGAGCGGGGGGTCCAAGAGACCCAGTACTTC. Amino acids: CASSQDERGVQETQYF.

This clonotype was observed a few times. This rearrangement joins TRBV20-1 to TRBJ2-7; 13 nucleotides line up with TRBD2. The CDR3 spans 15 residues. The V gene's germline CDR1 is DFQATT and CDR2 SNEGSKA (reference sequence). Trimming removed 5 bases from V and 4 bases from J; junction bases left unmatched: 8. The CDR3 DNA follows: TGCAGTGCTCCAGGGGGACTAGCGGGAATTTACGAGCAGTACTTC. This codes for CSAPGGLAGIYEQYF.

The chain combines TRBV6-5 with TRBJ2-2, with D possibly TRBD2 on 7 matching bases. Between the trimmed V and J ends, which lost 7 bases and 6 bases, there was a span of 21 bases. The CDR3 extends over 16 amino acids. The germline gives CDR1 MNHEY, CDR2 SVGAGI. The CDR3 nucleotides are TGTGCCAGCACCCCCGGGGGGCTAGCGCTCTCCGGGGAGCTGTTTTTT. It codes for CASTPGGLALSGELFF.

The chain couples TRBV5-1 to TRBJ2-5; either TRBD1 or TRBD2 may supply D (5 bases each). Matching the DNA end better, TRBJ2-7 makes the J call doubtful. Germline V gene lookup returns CDR1 SGHRS and CDR2 YFSETQ. The CDR3 totals 17 residues. This chain's CDR3 is CASSFRGVQTTVNEQYF. As DNA, the CDR3 is TGCGCCAGCAGCTTTAGGGGAGTCCAAACGACGGTCAACGAGCAGTACTTC.

V and J are TRBV20-1 and TRBJ2-4; the D is unclear. The tail of the sequence fits TRBJ2-7 better, so the J call may be wrong. In germline, CDR1 is DFQATT, CDR2 SNEGSKA (reference sequence). The CDR3 is 12 amino acids. CDR3 nucleotides: TGCAGTGCAACGGGTCACACCTACGAGCAGTACTTC. It encodes CSATGHTYEQYF.

This clonotype was seen a few times. The CDR3, as DNA: TGTGCCAGCAGCCAAGATGTCCAGGGCGGCTATGGCTACACCTTC. This encodes CASSQDVQGGYGYTF. V usage is TRBV4-2 and J usage is TRBJ1-2, with D possibly being TRBD1 (5 bases). V was shortened by 0 bases and J by 4 bases, with 12 bases between the two germline ends. The CDR3 extends over 15 amino acids. Germline CDR1 reads LGHNA; CDR2 reads YNFKEQ.

On this clonotype: A read error may account for a junction end that differs from germline. The J gene is TRBJ2-6, the V gene TRBV9; weak D call: TRBD2 (7 bases). Germline V gives CDR1 SGDLS, CDR2 YYNGEE. The CDR3 has 17 amino acids. CDR3 in DNA: TGTGCCAGCAGCGAAAAGACGGGGGGCGCTGGGGCCAACGTCCGGACTTTC. Residues: CASSEKTGGAGANVRTF.

This chain links TRBV4-2 with TRBJ1-2, with D unclear. The CDR3 is 13 residues long. Germline CDR1 reads LGHNA; CDR2 reads YNFKEQ. Trimming cost V 4 bases and J 8 bases, with 14 bases left between them. In DNA, the CDR3 is TGTGCCAGCAGCCCCTATCGGGGTCAAGGCTACACCTTC. This translates into CASSPYRGQGYTF.

This rearrangement joins TRBV6-5 to TRBJ2-3, with TRBD1 identical over 8 bases. V shed 4 bases, J shed 1 base, and the junction held 4 bases outside the gene matches. CDR1 and CDR2 (germline): MNHEY, SVGAGI. The CDR3 consists of 15 residues. DNA for the CDR3: TGTGCCAGCAGTTCGGCGACAGGGGGCACAGATACGCAGTATTTT. As protein: CASSSATGGTDTQYF.

Here the CDR3 reads CSARDYRGHEDEQYF. In DNA, the CDR3 is TGCAGTGCTAGAGATTACAGGGGGCATGAGGACGAGCAGTACTTC. V and J are TRBV20-1 and TRBJ2-7; 9 nucleotides agree with TRBD1. V lost 0 bases and J lost 5; bases outside the gene matches: 8. CDR1 and CDR2 (germline): DFQATT, SNEGSKA (reference sequence). There are 15 residues in the CDR3.

The V gene is TRBV20-1, the J gene TRBJ1-5, with 10 nucleotides matching TRBD1. V shed 1 base and J 3 bases; nucleotides not matched to a gene: 6. Germline V gene lookup returns CDR1 DFQATT and CDR2 SNEGSKA (reference sequence). The CDR3 spans 16 residues. Here the CDR3 reads CSARVGGQGPNQPQHF. CDR3 coding DNA: TGCAGTGCTAGAGTGGGGGGACAGGGGCCCAATCAGCCCCAGCATTTT.

This clonotype was observed a handful of times. The genes are TRBV7-2 and TRBJ2-1; TRBD2 is a possible D gene (6 bases). The V end was cut by 2 bases, the J end by 0 bases, with 17 bases between. The CDR3 is made up of 18 amino acids. Germline CDR1 is SGHTA and CDR2 is FQGNSA. CDR3 DNA sequence: TGTGCCAGCAGCTTACATATGTCCGGGACTGGCTCCTACAATGAGCAGTTCTTC. This encodes CASSLHMSGTGSYNEQFF.

The chain links TRBV3-1 to TRBJ2-5; possible D gene TRBD2, 6 bases. Germline CDR1 LGHDT, CDR2 YNNKEL (reference sequence). This CDR3 region has 15 residues. V was shortened by 2 bases and J by 1 base, with 11 bases between the two germline ends. The CDR3 spells CASSQRLGGQETQYF. In DNA form, the CDR3 reads TGTGCCAGCAGCCAAAGATTGGGGGGCCAAGAGACCCAGTACTTC.

The chain has TRBV12-3 or TRBV12-4 and TRBJ2-1, with D possibly matching TRBD1 (6 bases). Trimming left V 3 bases short and J 2 bases short, with 11 bases between. The CDR3 is 15 amino acids. DNA of the CDR3: TGTGCCAGCAGTTTTTGGGGGCCTCCCTACAATGAGCAGTTCTTC. It translates to CASSFWGPPYNEQFF.

This clonotype was picked up a small number of times. The rearrangement joins TRBV28 to TRBJ2-1; unclear D gene. Trimming shortened V by 3 bases and J by 5 bases, and 17 bases separated the two germline ends. This CDR3 has 16 residues. The germline gives CDR1 MDHEN, CDR2 SYDVKM. The CDR3 region is CASSFASASPHNEQFF. CDR3 coding DNA: TGTGCCAGCAGTTTCGCGAGCGCGAGCCCCCACAATGAGCAGTTCTTC.